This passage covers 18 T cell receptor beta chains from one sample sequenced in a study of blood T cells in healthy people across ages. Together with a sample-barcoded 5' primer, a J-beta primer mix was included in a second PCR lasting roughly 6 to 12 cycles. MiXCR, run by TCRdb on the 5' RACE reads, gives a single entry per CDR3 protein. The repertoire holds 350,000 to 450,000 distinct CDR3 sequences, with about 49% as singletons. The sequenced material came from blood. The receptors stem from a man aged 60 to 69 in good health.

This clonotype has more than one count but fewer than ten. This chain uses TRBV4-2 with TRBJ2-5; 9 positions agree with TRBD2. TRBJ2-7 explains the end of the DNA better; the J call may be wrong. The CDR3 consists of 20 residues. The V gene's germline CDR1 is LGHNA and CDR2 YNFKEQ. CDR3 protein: CASSQGPRYDAGGLLYEQYF. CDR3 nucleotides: TGTGCCAGCAGCCAAGGGCCCCGGTATGATGCGGGGGGGCTCTTATACGAGCAGTACTTC.

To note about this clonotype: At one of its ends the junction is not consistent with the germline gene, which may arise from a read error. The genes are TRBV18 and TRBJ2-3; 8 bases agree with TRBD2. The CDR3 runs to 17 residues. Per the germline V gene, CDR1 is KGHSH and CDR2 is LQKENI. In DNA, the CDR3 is TGTGCCAGCTCATCACCTAGCGGGTTTACAAGCACAGATACGCAGTATTTT. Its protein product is CASSSPSGFTSTDTQYF. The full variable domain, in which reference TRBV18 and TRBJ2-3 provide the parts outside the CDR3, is NAGVMQNPRHLVRRRGQEARLRCSPMKGHSHVYWYRQLPEEGLKFMVYLQKENIIDESGMPKERFSAEFPKEGPSILRIQQVVRGDSAAYFCASSSPSGFTSTDTQYFGPGTRLTVL.

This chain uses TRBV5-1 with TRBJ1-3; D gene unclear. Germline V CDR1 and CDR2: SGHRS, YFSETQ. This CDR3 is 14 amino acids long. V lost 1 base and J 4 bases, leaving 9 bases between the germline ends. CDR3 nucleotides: TGCGCCAGCAGCTTGCGGGCGCCGGGAAACACCATATATTTT. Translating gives CASSLRAPGNTIYF.

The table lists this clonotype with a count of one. The CDR3 sequence is CSVPGQGTYEQYF. DNA of the CDR3: TGCAGTGTTCCGGGACAGGGGACCTACGAGCAGTACTTC. The V gene is TRBV20-1, the J gene TRBJ2-7; 10 bases match TRBD1. From germline, CDR1 is DFQATT and CDR2 SNEGSKA (reference sequence). The CDR3 sequence is 13 residues long. Trimming took 7 bases from V and 2 from J; bases not matched to a gene: 5.

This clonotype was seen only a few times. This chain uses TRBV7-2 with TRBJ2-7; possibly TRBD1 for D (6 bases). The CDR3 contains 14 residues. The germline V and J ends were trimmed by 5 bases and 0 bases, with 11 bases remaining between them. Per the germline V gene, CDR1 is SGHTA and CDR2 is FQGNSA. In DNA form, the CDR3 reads TGTGCCAGCAGCATCGGACAGAGCTCCTACGAGCAGTACTTC. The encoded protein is CASSIGQSSYEQYF.

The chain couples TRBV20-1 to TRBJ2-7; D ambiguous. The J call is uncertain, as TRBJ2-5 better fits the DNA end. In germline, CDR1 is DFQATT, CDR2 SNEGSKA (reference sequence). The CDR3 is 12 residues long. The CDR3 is CSARGPTKTQYF. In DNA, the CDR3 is TGCAGTGCTAGAGGGCCAACAAAGACCCAGTACTTC.

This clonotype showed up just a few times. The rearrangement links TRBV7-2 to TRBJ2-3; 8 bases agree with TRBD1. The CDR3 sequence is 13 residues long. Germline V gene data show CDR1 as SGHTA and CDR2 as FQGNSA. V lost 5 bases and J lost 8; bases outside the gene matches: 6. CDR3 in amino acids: CASSPDRGGTQYF. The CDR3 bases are TGTGCCAGCAGCCCCGACAGGGGTGGTACGCAGTATTTT.

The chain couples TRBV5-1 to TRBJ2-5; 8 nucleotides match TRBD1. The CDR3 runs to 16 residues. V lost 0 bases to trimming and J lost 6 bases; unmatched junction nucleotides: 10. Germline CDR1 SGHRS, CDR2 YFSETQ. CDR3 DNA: TGCGCCAGCAGCTTGGCAGGACAGGGCGGCCTGAAGACCCAGTACTTC. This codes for CASSLAGQGGLKTQYF. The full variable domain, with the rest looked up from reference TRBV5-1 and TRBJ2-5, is KAGVTQTPRYLIKTRGQQVTLSCSPISGHRSVSWYQQTPGQGLQFLFEYFSETQRNKGNFPGRFSGRQFSNSRSEMNVSTLELGDSALYLCASSLAGQGGLKTQYFGPGTRLLVL.

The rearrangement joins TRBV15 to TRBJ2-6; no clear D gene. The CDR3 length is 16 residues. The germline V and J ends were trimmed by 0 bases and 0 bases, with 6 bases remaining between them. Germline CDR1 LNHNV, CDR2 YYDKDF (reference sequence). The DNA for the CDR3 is TGTGCCACCAGCAGAGACAGCCTCTCTGGGGCCAACGTCCTGACTTTC. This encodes CATSRDSLSGANVLTF.

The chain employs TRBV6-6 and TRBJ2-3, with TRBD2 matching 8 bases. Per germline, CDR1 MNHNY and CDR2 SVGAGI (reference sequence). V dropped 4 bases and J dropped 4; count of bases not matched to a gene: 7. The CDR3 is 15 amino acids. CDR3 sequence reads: CASSSLGLAADTQYF. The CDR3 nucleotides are TGTGCCAGCAGTTCCCTTGGACTAGCAGCAGATACGCAGTATTTT.

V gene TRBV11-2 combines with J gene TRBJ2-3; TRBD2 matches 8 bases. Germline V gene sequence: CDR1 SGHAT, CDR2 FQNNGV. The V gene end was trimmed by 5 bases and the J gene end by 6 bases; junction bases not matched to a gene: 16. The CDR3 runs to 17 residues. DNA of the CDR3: TGTGCCAGCAGCGGACGAATTGGGACTAGTCATCTGGATACGCAGTATTTT. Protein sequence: CASSGRIGTSHLDTQYF.

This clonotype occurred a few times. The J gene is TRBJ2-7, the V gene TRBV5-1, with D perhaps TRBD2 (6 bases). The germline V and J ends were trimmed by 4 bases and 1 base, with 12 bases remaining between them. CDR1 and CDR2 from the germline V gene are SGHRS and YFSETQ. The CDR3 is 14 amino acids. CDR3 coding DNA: TGCGCCAGCAGCCCCGCGGGGTTTTCCTACGAGCAGTACTTC. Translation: CASSPAGFSYEQYF.

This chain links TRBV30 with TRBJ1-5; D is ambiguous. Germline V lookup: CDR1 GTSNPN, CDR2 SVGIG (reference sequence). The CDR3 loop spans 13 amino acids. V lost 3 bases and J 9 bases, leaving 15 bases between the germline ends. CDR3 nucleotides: TGTGCCTGGAGCCCCGAATGGGGTCTGCCCCAGCATTTT. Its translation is CAWSPEWGLPQHF.

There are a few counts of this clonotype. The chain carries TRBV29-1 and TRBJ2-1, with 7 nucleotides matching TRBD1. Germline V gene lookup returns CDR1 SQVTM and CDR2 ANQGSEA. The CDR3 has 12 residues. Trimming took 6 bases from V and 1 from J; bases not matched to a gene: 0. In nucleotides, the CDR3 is TGCAGCGTGGACAGGTCCTACAATGAGCAGTTCTTC. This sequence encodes CSVDRSYNEQFF.

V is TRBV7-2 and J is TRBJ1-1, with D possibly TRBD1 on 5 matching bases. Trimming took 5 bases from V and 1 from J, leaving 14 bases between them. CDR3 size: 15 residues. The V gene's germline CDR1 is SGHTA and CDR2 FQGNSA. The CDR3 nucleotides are TGTGCCAGCAGCGGACAAGGGTTAGGGAACACTGAAGCTTTCTTT. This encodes CASSGQGLGNTEAFF. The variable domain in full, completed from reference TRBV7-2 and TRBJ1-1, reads GAGVSQSPSNKVTEKGKDVELRCDPISGHTALYWYRQSLGQGLEFLIYFQGNSAPDKSGLPSDRFSAERTGGSVSTLTIQRTQQEDSAVYLCASSGQGLGNTEAFFGQGTRLTVV.

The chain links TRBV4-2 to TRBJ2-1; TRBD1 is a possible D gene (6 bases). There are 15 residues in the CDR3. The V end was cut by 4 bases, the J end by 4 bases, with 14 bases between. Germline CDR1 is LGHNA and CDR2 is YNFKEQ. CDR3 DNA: TGTGCCAGCAGCCGAGACAGGTCCGTTTACAATGAGCAGTTCTTC. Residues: CASSRDRSVYNEQFF.

DNA for the CDR3: TGTGCCAGCAGCTTAATGGGGGTTAATTCACCCCTCCACTTT. Translation: CASSLMGVNSPLHF. The genes are TRBV7-2 and TRBJ1-6, with D possibly TRBD1 on 5 matching bases. Germline loops: CDR1 SGHTA, CDR2 FQGNSA. The CDR3 extends over 14 amino acids. V lost 2 bases and J lost 6, with 8 bases in between. The variable domain in full, with the rest retrieved from reference TRBV7-2 and TRBJ1-6, is GAGVSQSPSNKVTEKGKDVELRCDPISGHTALYWYRQSLGQGLEFLIYFQGNSAPDKSGLPSDRFSAERTGGSVSTLTIQRTQQEDSAVYLCASSLMGVNSPLHFGNGTRLTVT.

For the CDR3, the DNA is TGTGCCAGCAGCGGGGGGGCCGCCACAGATACGCAGTATTTT. Its protein product is CASSGGAATDTQYF. The chain is built from TRBV6-2 or TRBV6-3 and TRBJ2-3, with 8 positions matching TRBD2. Germline CDR1 MNHEY, CDR2 SVGEGT. J was trimmed by 2 bases and V by 6 bases; bases with no gene match: 4. CDR3 size: 14 residues.